This T cell receptor (beta chain) was captured in a study of T cell changes during pregnancy in multiple sclerosis. The germline CDR1 and CDR2 sequences are SGHRS and YFSETQ. V shed 4 bases and J shed 0 bases, with 14 bases lying between them. The CDR3 runs to 15 residues. TCRdb's copy holds only in-frame clones and misses some; the assay was immunoSEQ multiplex PCR. There are about 65,000 clones in the sample; over 80% occur only once, and roughly 3.2% lies in the top ten. This rearrangement joins TRBV5-1 to TRBJ2-7, with a possible D match to TRBD1 (6 bases). The sequenced sample was CD8+ T cells from peripheral blood mononuclear cells, obtained in the third trimester of pregnancy. This receptor was taken from a female donor in good health, enrolled as a control in a pregnancy study. Here the CDR3 reads CASSLRQDPSYEQYF. CDR3 bases: TGCGCCAGCAGCCTCCGACAGGACCCCTCCTACGAGCAGTACTTC.